These 17 T cell receptor beta chains share one sample of origin, sequenced in a study of T-cell reconstitution after alpha-beta-depleted transplantation in children. Preparation of the TCRbeta library was carried out with unique molecular identifiers. From the PCR reads, TCRdb called clonotypes with MiXCR, one entry per CDR3 protein. Of about 640,000 distinct CDR3 sequences listed, 10% to 15% were seen once; the top ten hold over 2%. The sequences come from PBMCs, mostly from graft donor cells, collected 360 days after TCRalphabeta/CD19-depleted stem cell transplant. Receptors originate from a male patient aged 10-17 years who had a stem cell transplant for acute myeloid leukemia, so the T cells may come from the graft donor.

This clonotype appeared many times. The chain links TRBV28 to TRBJ2-1; 12 bases agree with TRBD2. The germline gives CDR1 MDHEN, CDR2 SYDVKM. V was pared by 5 bases and J by 1 base, with 12 bases of the junction left unmatched. The CDR3 runs to 19 residues. The CDR3 DNA sequence: TGTGCCAGCAGTCTGCGGACTAGCGGGACCTTACCATCCTACAATGAGCAGTTCTTC. This encodes CASSLRTSGTLPSYNEQFF.

This clonotype was seen a few times. The chain couples TRBV20-1 to TRBJ2-1; the D gene is possibly TRBD2 (5 bases). Trimming pared 0 bases from V and 2 bases from J, leaving 11 bases between. Germline CDR1 and CDR2: DFQATT and SNEGSKA (reference sequence). The CDR3 sequence is 15 residues long. In DNA, the CDR3 is TGCAGTGCTAGAGATCGCGCGGGTGCCTACAATGAGCAGTTCTTC. Translated, it gives CSARDRAGAYNEQFF.

V is TRBV27 and J is TRBJ2-1; either TRBD1 or TRBD2 may supply D (7 bases each). The CDR3 length is 16 residues. The ends were cut back, 2 bases at V and 9 bases at J, with 20 bases in the middle. From germline, CDR1 is MNHEY and CDR2 SMNVEV (reference sequence). The CDR3 DNA follows: TGTGCCAGCAGTTTAGGGGGAGGGGGCTGGATAGGTGAGCAGTTCTTC. It yields the protein CASSLGGGGWIGEQFF.

Only a few counts were recorded for this clonotype. CDR3 protein: CASSPHLGPTSGRNEQFF. The DNA for the CDR3 is TGTGCCAGCAGCCCCCACTTGGGGCCGACCTCGGGGAGAAATGAGCAGTTCTTC. This chain links TRBV9 with TRBJ2-1, with D perhaps assigned TRBD1 or TRBD2 (5 bases each). The V gene's germline CDR1 is SGDLS and CDR2 YYNGEE. The CDR3 extends over 18 amino acids. The V end lost 4 bases, the J end lost 7 bases, and 27 bases lay between the germline ends.

This clonotype has just a few counts. The CDR3 sequence is CASSLGWGSGRGWETQYF. CDR3 DNA: TGTGCCAGCAGTTTAGGTTGGGGTAGCGGGAGAGGCTGGGAGACCCAGTACTTC. The chain links TRBV28 to TRBJ2-5; 9 bases align to TRBD2. CDR3 length: 18 amino acids. From germline, CDR1 is MDHEN and CDR2 SYDVKM. With V trimmed by 2 bases and J by 5 bases, 15 bases remained unmatched.

This clonotype showed up many times. This chain connects TRBV6-5 to TRBJ2-1, with 9 bases identical to TRBD1. The germline V gene has CDR1 MNHEY and CDR2 SVGAGI. CDR3 length equals 16 residues. V was pared by 6 bases and J by 0 bases, with 6 bases of the junction left unmatched. DNA for the CDR3: TGTGCCAGCAGAAGGGGACAGGGAAGCTCCTACAATGAGCAGTTCTTC. It encodes CASRRGQGSSYNEQFF.

The chain joins TRBV4-2 to TRBJ2-4, with TRBD2 matching over 8 bases. This CDR3 has 16 residues. V lost 0 bases to trimming and J lost 6 bases; unmatched junction nucleotides: 7. Germline CDR1 is LGHNA and CDR2 is YNFKEQ. The CDR3 coding sequence is TGTGCCAGCAGCCAAGAGGCGGGAGGAGGGAGAAACATTCAGTACTTC. Encoded protein: CASSQEAGGGRNIQYF.

The chain has TRBV5-5 and TRBJ2-6; 12 bases fit TRBD1. Germline values: CDR1 SGHKS, CDR2 YYEKEE (reference sequence). The CDR3 totals 18 residues. The trim removed 0 bases at V and 2 bases at J, leaving 3 bases unmatched. The CDR3 sequence is CASSLAGTGGAGANVLTF. DNA of the CDR3: TGTGCCAGCAGCTTGGCCGGGACAGGGGGCGCTGGGGCCAACGTCCTGACTTTC.

This clonotype turned up a few times. This chain uses TRBV6-2 or TRBV6-3 with TRBJ2-7; possibly TRBD1 or TRBD2 for D (6 bases each). CDR1 MNHEY and CDR2 SVGEGT come from the germline V gene. The CDR3 covers 11 residues. V was clipped by 6 bases and J by 10 bases, with 13 bases between them. The chain's CDR3 is CASSDGGPQYF. The DNA for the CDR3 is TGTGCCAGCAGCGACGGGGGCCCACAGTACTTC.

This clonotype came up many times. V gene TRBV28 combines with J gene TRBJ2-7, with D perhaps matching TRBD1 (6 bases). Trimming stripped 6 bases from V and 7 bases from J, with 19 bases between. Germline V CDR1 and CDR2: MDHEN, SYDVKM. The CDR3 is made up of 14 amino acids. The CDR3 is CASRDHSGVGEQYF. Here the CDR3 DNA reads TGTGCCAGCAGAGATCATTCAGGGGTTGGGGAGCAGTACTTC.

The V call is TRBV7-9, the J call TRBJ2-2, with D possibly matching TRBD1 (5 bases). This CDR3 has 16 amino acids. The ends were cut back, 3 bases at V and 4 bases at J, with 15 bases in the middle. Germline V gene lookup returns CDR1 SEHNR and CDR2 FQNEAQ (reference sequence). The CDR3 sequence: CASSFFLAGRTGELFF. CDR3 DNA sequence: TGTGCCAGCAGCTTCTTTTTGGCAGGGCGCACCGGGGAGCTGTTTTTT. The variable domain in full, with the rest retrieved from reference TRBV7-9 and TRBJ2-2, is DTGVSQNPRHKITKRGQNVTFRCDPISEHNRLYWYRQTLGQGPEFLTYFQNEAQLEKSRLLSDRFSAERPKGSFSTLEIQRTEQGDSAMYLCASSFFLAGRTGELFFGEGSRLTVL.

The table lists this clonotype with many counts. The chain recombines TRBV25-1 with TRBJ2-1; the D is unclear. CDR3 length: 11 amino acids. Trimming left V 4 bases short and J 4 bases short, with 2 bases between. Germline loops: CDR1 MGHDK, CDR2 SYGVNS. Here the CDR3 reads CASSAYNEQFF. The CDR3 DNA reads TGTGCCAGCAGTGCTTACAATGAGCAGTTCTTC.

The V gene is TRBV9, the J gene TRBJ2-2; 8 bases are a match to TRBD1. The CDR3 consists of 17 residues. After removal of 0 bases from V and 3 bases from J, the junction contained 7 bases not matched to a gene. Germline assignment: CDR1 SGDLS and CDR2 YYNGEE. CDR3: CASSVDQGAYYTGELFF. The CDR3 DNA reads TGTGCCAGCAGCGTAGACCAGGGGGCCTATTACACCGGGGAGCTGTTTTTT.

A few counts support this clonotype. The V gene is TRBV12-3 or TRBV12-4, the J gene TRBJ2-3; no clear D. This CDR3 has 12 residues. V dropped 5 bases and J dropped 6 bases, with 9 bases sitting between them. CDR3 amino acids: CASSALMDTQYF. DNA of the CDR3: TGTGCCAGCAGTGCCCTGATGGATACGCAGTATTTT.

The table lists this clonotype with many counts. This chain joins TRBV20-1 and TRBJ2-7; TRBD2 agrees at 11 bases. The CDR3 has 16 residues. V lost 3 bases and J lost 5; bases outside the gene matches: 12. The germline V gene has CDR1 DFQATT and CDR2 SNEGSKA (reference sequence). The CDR3 reads CSARDARLAGGNEQYF. The CDR3 DNA is TGCAGTGCTAGGGATGCGCGGCTAGCGGGAGGCAACGAGCAGTACTTC.

This clonotype came up many times. One end of the junction does not line up with germline, which may come from a read error. This sequence joins TRBV9 and TRBJ2-5; D perhaps matches TRBD1 (6 bases). The CDR3 totals 15 residues. Looked up from germline, CDR1 is SGDLS and CDR2 is YYNGEE. The CDR3 nucleotides read TGTGCCAGCAACGTACATGGGCAGGGGCAAGAGACCCAGTACTTC. This codes for CASNVHGQGQETQYF.

This clonotype was counted a few times. The chain uses TRBV12-3 or TRBV12-4 and TRBJ2-5; D possibly uses TRBD1 or TRBD2 (6 bases each). The CDR3 consists of 15 residues. Trimming left V 2 bases short and J 5 bases short, with 15 bases between. The chain's CDR3 is CASSLRGVPGETQYF. In DNA form, the CDR3 reads TGTGCCAGCAGTTTAAGGGGGGTCCCAGGGGAGACCCAGTACTTC.